Shown below are 27 T cell receptor beta chains from a single sample sequenced in a study of T cell repertoires in cytomegalovirus infection. TCRdb reprocessed the reads with MiXCR, giving one entry per CDR3 protein. The sample contains some 220,000 distinct CDR3 sequences, roughly 6.5% of which appear only once. The sequenced sample was PBMCs. Every receptor here comes from a human donor in good health (CMV status not recorded). Some clones in this sample may be carry-over from other donors' samples.

This clonotype has just a few counts. The chain uses TRBV6-2 or TRBV6-3 and TRBJ2-7; possibly TRBD2 for D (5 bases). The CDR3 length is 14 residues. Germline values: CDR1 MNHEY, CDR2 SVGEGT. The V and J ends lost 6 bases and 1 base respectively, with 13 bases between them. DNA of the CDR3: TGTGCCAGCAGGAAGGAGGCCAGATCCTACGAGCAGTACTTC. It codes for CASRKEARSYEQYF.

This clonotype occurred many times. The V and J genes are TRBV4-1 and TRBJ1-5; D is undetermined. The CDR3 runs to 15 residues. V was trimmed by 4 bases and J by 5 bases, leaving 15 bases between them. Germline CDR1 MGHRA, CDR2 YSYEKL. The CDR3 reads CASSRISGDDQPQHF. Written as DNA, the CDR3 is TGCGCCAGCAGCCGCATTTCAGGTGATGATCAGCCCCAGCATTTT.

This clonotype was counted ten times or more. J is TRBJ1-2 and V is TRBV10-1; a possible D gene is TRBD1 (5 bases). V was pared by 2 bases and J by 3 bases, with 7 bases between. The CDR3 loop spans 13 amino acids. In germline, CDR1 is WNHNN, CDR2 SYGVQD (reference sequence). Here the CDR3 DNA reads TGCGCCAGCAGTGAGGGGACGGACTATGGCTACACCTTC. Amino acid sequence: CASSEGTDYGYTF.

This clonotype was seen at least ten times. This sequence joins TRBV9 and TRBJ1-3, with no clear D. The CDR3 sequence is 16 residues long. The ends were cut back, 0 bases at V and 0 bases at J, with 10 bases in the middle. Germline V CDR1 and CDR2: SGDLS, YYNGEE. The CDR3 DNA follows: TGTGCCAGCAGCGTAGAGGAGCTATTCTCTGGAAACACCATATATTTT. Protein product: CASSVEELFSGNTIYF.

This clonotype was detected many times. The rearrangement uses TRBV7-9 and TRBJ1-2; the D is unclear. Germline V gene data show CDR1 as SEHNR and CDR2 as FQNEAQ (reference sequence). The CDR3 totals 13 residues. Trimming removed 4 bases from V and 8 bases from J, with 14 bases in between. This CDR3 is CASSSLNLGGYTF. The CDR3 nucleotides are TGTGCCAGCAGCTCCCTGAATCTGGGCGGCTACACCTTC.

The sample holds many counts of this clonotype. The chain uses TRBV29-1 and TRBJ1-2; 10 nucleotides line up with TRBD1. V was clipped by 7 bases and J by 4 bases; unmatched bases: 9. Germline assignment: CDR1 SQVTM and CDR2 ANQGSEA. The CDR3 length is 14 residues. The CDR3 loop is CSAESGQGPYGYTF. CDR3 nucleotide sequence: TGCAGCGCGGAGTCGGGACAGGGGCCCTATGGCTACACCTTC.

This clonotype was counted many times. The V call is TRBV5-1, the J call TRBJ2-5; D perhaps matches TRBD1 (6 bases). The CDR3 is made up of 15 amino acids. Trimming took off 5 bases at V and 2 bases at J, with 16 bases between the two ends. Germline V lookup: CDR1 SGHRS, CDR2 YFSETQ. As DNA, the CDR3 is TGCGCCAGCAGATCGGTCGACAGGACACAAGAGACCCAGTACTTC. Encoded protein: CASRSVDRTQETQYF. Full variable domain (missing parts from reference TRBV5-1 and TRBJ2-5): KAGVTQTPRYLIKTRGQQVTLSCSPISGHRSVSWYQQTPGQGLQFLFEYFSETQRNKGNFPGRFSGRQFSNSRSEMNVSTLELGDSALYLCASRSVDRTQETQYFGPGTRLLVL.

This clonotype has ten or more counts. This chain uses TRBV6-6 with TRBJ1-4; 10 nucleotides agree with TRBD1. The germline V gene has CDR1 MNHNY and CDR2 SVGAGI (reference sequence). V lost 10 bases, J lost 8 bases, and 7 bases stayed unmatched. The CDR3 is 13 amino acids. CDR3 sequence: CATRDRGEEKLFF. The CDR3 nucleotides are TGTGCCACTAGGGACAGGGGTGAAGAAAAACTGTTTTTT.

The table lists this clonotype with many counts. The chain joins TRBV7-9 to TRBJ2-7; 7 bases fit TRBD2. The CDR3 length is 16 residues. The ends lost 4 bases at V and 0 bases at J; junction bases unmatched: 9. Germline V CDR1 and CDR2: SEHNR, FQNEAQ (reference sequence). CDR3 sequence (DNA): TGTGCCAGCAGCTCCCCGGGGGGACCTTCCTCCTACGAGCAGTACTTC. The encoded protein is CASSSPGGPSSYEQYF.

This clonotype was seen many times. One junction end disagrees with the germline gene, perhaps due to a read error. The chain employs TRBV11-2 and TRBJ1-1, with TRBD1 identical over 7 bases. The CDR3 is 13 amino acids. The germline V gene has CDR1 SGHAT and CDR2 FQNNGV. DNA of the CDR3: TGTGCCAGCAGCCCGGGACAGAACGCTGAAGCTTTCTTT. Its translation: CASSPGQNAEAFF.

V is TRBV20-1 and J is TRBJ1-5; perhaps TRBD1 as D (5 bases). The CDR3 is 12 amino acids. Trimming took off 3 bases at V and 7 bases at J, with 10 bases between the two ends. The V gene's germline CDR1 is DFQATT and CDR2 SNEGSKA (reference sequence). The CDR3 region has the DNA TGCAGTGCTAGCAGGGCAGGCCAGCCCCAGCATTTT. Translated: CSASRAGQPQHF.

This clonotype was counted at least ten times. The chain carries TRBV7-2 and TRBJ1-1, with 10 bases identical to TRBD1. The CDR3 consists of 15 residues. Trimming cost V 4 bases and J 1 base; bases outside gene matches: 3. Germline V gene lookup returns CDR1 SGHTA and CDR2 FQGNSA. CDR3 protein: CASSSDRGRNTEAFF. CDR3 bases: TGTGCCAGCAGCTCCGACAGGGGGCGGAACACTGAAGCTTTCTTT.

This clonotype showed up many times. V gene TRBV6-2 or TRBV6-3 combines with J gene TRBJ1-6, with 8 bases fitting TRBD1. Germline V gene lookup returns CDR1 MNHEY and CDR2 SVGEGT. The CDR3 spans 16 residues. The V gene end was trimmed by 3 bases and the J gene end by 5 bases; junction bases not matched to a gene: 6. The CDR3 protein is CASSYSGTGHNSPLHF. For the CDR3, the DNA is TGTGCCAGCAGTTATTCCGGGACAGGCCATAATTCACCCCTCCACTTT.

This clonotype was counted many times. V usage is TRBV7-2 and J usage is TRBJ1-1; D is ambiguous. In germline, CDR1 is SGHTA, CDR2 FQGNSA. Trimming shortened V by 6 bases and J by 1 base, and 9 bases separated the two germline ends. The CDR3 runs 13 residues. The CDR3 nucleotides read TGTGCCAGCAGAAGAATTCCGAACACTGAAGCTTTCTTT. Translating it yields CASRRIPNTEAFF.

Many counts were recorded for this clonotype. This chain uses TRBV7-3 with TRBJ2-2; D is unresolved. Germline CDR1 is SGHTA and CDR2 is FQGTGA. The CDR3 length is 14 residues. Trimming removed 3 bases from V and 6 bases from J, with 11 bases in between. The CDR3 region has the DNA TGTGCCAGCAGCTTTAATATTGCGTCCGGGGAGCTGTTTTTT. It yields the protein CASSFNIASGELFF.

A note on this clonotype: Mismatch with germline at one junction end may stem from a read error. The rearrangement joins TRBV23-1 to TRBJ1-2, with D hard to call. TRBV23-1 counts as an open reading frame of uncertain function. The CDR3 has 16 residues. CDR3 DNA sequence: TGCGCCAGCAGTCAATCCCCCAAAGGGCCTAACAATGGCTACACCTTC. Protein product: CASSQSPKGPNNGYTF.

The table lists this clonotype with many counts. The chain recombines TRBV7-3 with TRBJ2-1; TRBD2 is a possible D gene (6 bases). This CDR3 has 16 amino acids. Germline CDR1 is SGHTA and CDR2 is FQGTGA. With 4 bases removed from V and 6 bases from J, the gap between germline ends came to 19 bases. CDR3 in DNA: TGTGCCAGCAGCTCGGCATCCCGCGGGACTGTCAATGAGCAGTTCTTC. Translated: CASSSASRGTVNEQFF. The whole variable domain, remainder taken from reference TRBV7-3 and TRBJ2-1, is GAGVSQTPSNKVTEKGKYVELRCDPISGHTALYWYRQSLGQGPEFLIYFQGTGAADDSGLPNDRFFAVRPEGSVSTLKIQRTERGDSAVYLCASSSASRGTVNEQFFGPGTRLTVL.

This clonotype was observed at least ten times. This sequence joins TRBV7-8 and TRBJ2-5; D unresolved. Germline CDR1 SGHVS, CDR2 FQNEAQ. This CDR3 has 13 amino acids. Trimming cost V 1 base and J 3 bases, with 6 bases left between them. DNA of the CDR3: TGTGCCAGCAGCTTAGGAGTCAAAGAGACCCAGTACTTC. Protein product: CASSLGVKETQYF.

This clonotype has ten or more counts. V usage is TRBV11-2 and J usage is TRBJ2-3; TRBD2 might be the D (7 bases). The CDR3 runs to 15 residues. Trimming shortened V by 3 bases and J by 0 bases, and 10 bases separated the two germline ends. Germline-derived CDR1 and CDR2 are SGHAT and FQNNGV. In DNA, the CDR3 is TGTGCCAGCAGCTTTGGGGGGGCCAGCACAGATACGCAGTATTTT. This gives the protein CASSFGGASTDTQYF.

The genes are TRBV4-3 and TRBJ2-7, with 11 positions matching TRBD2. The CDR3 is made up of 16 amino acids. Germline values: CDR1 LGHNA, CDR2 YSLEER. Trimming removed 0 bases from V and 4 bases from J; junction bases left unmatched: 5. CDR3 protein: CASSQDPWTSGYEQYF. In DNA, the CDR3 is TGCGCCAGCAGCCAAGATCCTTGGACTAGCGGGTACGAGCAGTACTTC.

This clonotype was detected many times. The rearrangement joins TRBV7-2 to TRBJ1-2; D is possibly TRBD1 (5 bases). The CDR3 is 13 amino acids. V was cut by 5 bases and J by 5 bases, with 12 bases left in between. Germline V lookup: CDR1 SGHTA, CDR2 FQGNSA. The CDR3 nucleotides are TGTGCCAGCAGCCCGGACAACTTTTATGGCTACACCTTC. This codes for CASSPDNFYGYTF.

In this sample, this clonotype turned up many times. The chain couples TRBV20-1 to TRBJ2-5, with D possibly TRBD1 on 5 matching bases. There are 15 residues in the CDR3. CDR1 DFQATT and CDR2 SNEGSKA come from the germline V gene (reference sequence). V shed 3 bases and J shed 1 base, with 15 bases lying between them. CDR3 in DNA: TGCAGTGCTAGGAGCCGGCAGCAGGGCCAAGAGACCCAGTACTTC. As protein: CSARSRQQGQETQYF.

The rearrangement joins TRBV20-1 to TRBJ2-1, with D perhaps TRBD2 (6 bases). Germline-derived CDR1 and CDR2 are DFQATT and SNEGSKA (reference sequence). CDR3 length: 16 amino acids. V lost 0 bases, J lost 1 base, and 13 bases lay in between. The CDR3 bases are TGCAGTGCTAGAGATTTCGCGGGGACTTCCTACAATGAGCAGTTCTTC. Translated, it gives CSARDFAGTSYNEQFF.

Ten or more counts support this clonotype. The V and J genes are TRBV4-2 and TRBJ2-7, with TRBD1 as a possible D gene (5 bases). V lost 1 base and J 0 bases, leaving 10 bases between the germline ends. This CDR3 has 15 residues. Germline lookup yields CDR1 LGHNA and CDR2 YNFKEQ. CDR3 bases: TGTGCCAGCAGCCAAGTGACAGCCCTCTCCTACGAGCAGTACTTC. Protein product: CASSQVTALSYEQYF.

This clonotype was seen at least ten times. The rearrangement uses TRBV12-3 or TRBV12-4 and TRBJ1-2, with unresolved D. Trimming stripped 3 bases from V and 2 bases from J, with 4 bases between. The CDR3 runs 12 residues. The CDR3 coding sequence is TGTGCCAGCAGTTTTCAGAACTATGGCTACACCTTC. Its translation is CASSFQNYGYTF.

This clonotype has ten or more counts. The chain employs TRBV7-2 and TRBJ1-6; D remains unclear. The CDR3 loop spans 15 amino acids. Trimming stripped 3 bases from V and 7 bases from J, with 13 bases between. The V gene's germline CDR1 is SGHTA and CDR2 FQGNSA. CDR3 sequence: CASSLDGRGNSPLHF. As DNA, the CDR3 is TGTGCCAGCAGCTTGGACGGACGGGGAAATTCACCCCTCCACTTT.

This clonotype was detected many times. V and J are TRBV7-6 and TRBJ2-1; D unresolved. Trimming pared 5 bases from V and 12 bases from J, leaving 14 bases between. Germline values: CDR1 SGHVS, CDR2 FNYEAQ. The CDR3 is made up of 12 amino acids. Here the CDR3 reads CASSPGLLGQFF. Written as DNA, the CDR3 is TGTGCCAGCAGCCCCGGGCTCCTCGGGCAGTTCTTC.